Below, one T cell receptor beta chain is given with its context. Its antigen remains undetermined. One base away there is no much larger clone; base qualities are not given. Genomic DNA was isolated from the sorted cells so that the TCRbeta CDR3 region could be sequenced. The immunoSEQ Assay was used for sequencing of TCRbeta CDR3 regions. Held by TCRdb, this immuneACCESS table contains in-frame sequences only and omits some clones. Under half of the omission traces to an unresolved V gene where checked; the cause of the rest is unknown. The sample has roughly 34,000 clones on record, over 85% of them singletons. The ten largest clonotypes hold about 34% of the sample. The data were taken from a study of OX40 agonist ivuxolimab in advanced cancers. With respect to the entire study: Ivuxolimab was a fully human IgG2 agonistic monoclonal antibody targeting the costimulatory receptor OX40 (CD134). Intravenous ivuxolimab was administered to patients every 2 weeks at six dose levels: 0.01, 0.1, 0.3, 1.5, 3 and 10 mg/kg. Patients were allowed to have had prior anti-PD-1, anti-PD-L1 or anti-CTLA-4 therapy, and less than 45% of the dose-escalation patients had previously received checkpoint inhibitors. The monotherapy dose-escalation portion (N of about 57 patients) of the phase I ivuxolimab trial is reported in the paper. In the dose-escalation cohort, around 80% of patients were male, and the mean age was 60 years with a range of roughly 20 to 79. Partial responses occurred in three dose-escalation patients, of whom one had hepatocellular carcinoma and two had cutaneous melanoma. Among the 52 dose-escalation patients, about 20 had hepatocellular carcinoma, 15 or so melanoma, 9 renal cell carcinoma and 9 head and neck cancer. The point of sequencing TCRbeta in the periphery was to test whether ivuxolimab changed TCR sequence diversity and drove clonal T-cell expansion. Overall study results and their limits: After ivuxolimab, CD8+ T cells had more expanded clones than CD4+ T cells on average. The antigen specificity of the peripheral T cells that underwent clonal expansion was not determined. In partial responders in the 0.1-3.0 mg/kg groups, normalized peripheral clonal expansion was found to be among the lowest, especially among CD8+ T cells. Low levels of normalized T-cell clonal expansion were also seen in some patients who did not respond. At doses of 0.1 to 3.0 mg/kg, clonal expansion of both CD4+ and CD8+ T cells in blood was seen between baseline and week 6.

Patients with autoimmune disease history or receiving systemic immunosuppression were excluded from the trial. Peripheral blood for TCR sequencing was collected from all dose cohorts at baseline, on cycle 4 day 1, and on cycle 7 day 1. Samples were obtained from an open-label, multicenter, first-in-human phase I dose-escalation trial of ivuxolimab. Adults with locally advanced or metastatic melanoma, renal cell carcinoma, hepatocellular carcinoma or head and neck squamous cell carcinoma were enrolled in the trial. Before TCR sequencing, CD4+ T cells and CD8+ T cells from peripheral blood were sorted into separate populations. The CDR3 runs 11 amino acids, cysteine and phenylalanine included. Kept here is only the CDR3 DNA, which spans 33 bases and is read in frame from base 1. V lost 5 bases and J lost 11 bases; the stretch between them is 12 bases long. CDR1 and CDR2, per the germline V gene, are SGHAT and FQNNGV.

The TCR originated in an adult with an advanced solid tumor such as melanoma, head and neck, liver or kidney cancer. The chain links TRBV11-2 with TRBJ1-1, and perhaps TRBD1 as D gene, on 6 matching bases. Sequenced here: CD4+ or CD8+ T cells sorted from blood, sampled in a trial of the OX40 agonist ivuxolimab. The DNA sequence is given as TGTGCCAGCAGCAGGGGGAGGGAGGCTTTCTTT. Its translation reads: CASSRGREAFF.